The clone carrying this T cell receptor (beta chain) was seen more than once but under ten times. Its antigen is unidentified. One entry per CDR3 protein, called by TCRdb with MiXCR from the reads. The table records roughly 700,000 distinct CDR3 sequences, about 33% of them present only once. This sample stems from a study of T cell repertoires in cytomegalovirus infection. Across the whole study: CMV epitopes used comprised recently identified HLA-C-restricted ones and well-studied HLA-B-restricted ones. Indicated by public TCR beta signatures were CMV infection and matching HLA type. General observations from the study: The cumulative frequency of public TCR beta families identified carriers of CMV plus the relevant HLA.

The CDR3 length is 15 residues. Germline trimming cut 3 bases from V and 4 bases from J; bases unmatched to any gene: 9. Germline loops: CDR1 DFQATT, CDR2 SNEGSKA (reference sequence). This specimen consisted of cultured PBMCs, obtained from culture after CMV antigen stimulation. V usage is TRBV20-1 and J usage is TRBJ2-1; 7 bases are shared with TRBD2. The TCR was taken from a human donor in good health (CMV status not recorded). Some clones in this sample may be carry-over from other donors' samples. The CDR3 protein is CSASRLAAPYNEQFF. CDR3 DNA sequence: TGCAGTGCTAGTCGGCTAGCGGCTCCATACAATGAGCAGTTCTTC.